This record concerns one T cell receptor (beta chain) sequence. The antigen is undetermined. Only in-frame clones appear in the TCRdb table, and some are missing; sequencing was by immunoSEQ multiplex PCR. This sample has some 7,800 clones, with less than 45% found just once. Responder and stimulator cells in the mixed lymphocyte reaction were cultured together for roughly six days at 37°C. V lost 1 base and J 7 bases, leaving 13 bases between the germline ends. The CDR3 has 14 amino acids. From germline, CDR1 is SGHVS and CDR2 FQNEAQ. The entry originates in a study of siplizumab effects on memory and regulatory T cells. General study findings and limits: About 80-96% of proliferating CD4+ or CD8+ clones had no assignable naive or memory phenotype. Naive T cells seemed more diverse than memory cells; they also seemed major alloresponse contributors. The study found that siplizumab significantly reduced alloreactive sequences traceable to unstimulated CD4+ memory cells.

V and J are TRBV7-8 and TRBJ2-5; D gene ambiguous. The sequencing sample was made of CFSE-low (dividing) CD8+ T cells sorted from an allogeneic mixed lymphocyte reaction. This sequence was found in a human donor in good health; the cells came from an allogeneic mixed lymphocyte reaction. In DNA form, the CDR3 reads TGTGCCAGCAGCTTAGAGGTTGAGGACGGGACCCAGTACTTC. This codes for CASSLEVEDGTQYF.